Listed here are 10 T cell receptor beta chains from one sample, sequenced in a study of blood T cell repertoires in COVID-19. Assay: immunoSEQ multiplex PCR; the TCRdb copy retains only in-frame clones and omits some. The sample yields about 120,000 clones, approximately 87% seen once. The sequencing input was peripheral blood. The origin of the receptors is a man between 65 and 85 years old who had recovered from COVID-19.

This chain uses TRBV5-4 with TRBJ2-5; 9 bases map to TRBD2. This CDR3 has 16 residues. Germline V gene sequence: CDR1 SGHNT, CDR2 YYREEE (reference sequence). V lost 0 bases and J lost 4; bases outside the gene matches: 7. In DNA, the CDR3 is TGTGCCAGCAGCTTGGGGGGAGCGGGGGGCTCAGAGACCCAGTACTTC. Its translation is CASSLGGAGGSETQYF.

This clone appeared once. The CDR3 bases are TGTGCCAGCACGGGATCCCATAACTATGGCTACACCTTC. Protein: CASTGSHNYGYTF. This sequence joins TRBV6-5 and TRBJ1-2; D unresolved. CDR3 length: 13 residues. V lost 7 bases and J lost 1, with 10 bases in between. CDR1 is MNHEY and CDR2 is SVGAGI in the germline V gene.

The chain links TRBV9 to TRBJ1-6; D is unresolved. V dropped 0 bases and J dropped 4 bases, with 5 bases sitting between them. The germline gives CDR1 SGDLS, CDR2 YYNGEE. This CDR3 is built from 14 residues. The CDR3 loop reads CASSVAGYNSPLHF. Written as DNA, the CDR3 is TGTGCCAGCAGCGTAGCCGGTTATAATTCACCCCTCCACTTT.

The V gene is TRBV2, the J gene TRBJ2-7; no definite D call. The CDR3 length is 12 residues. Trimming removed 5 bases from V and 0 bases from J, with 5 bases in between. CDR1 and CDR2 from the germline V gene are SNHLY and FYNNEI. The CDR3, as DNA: TGTGCCAGCAGTCGGTACTCCTACGAGCAGTACTTC. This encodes CASSRYSYEQYF. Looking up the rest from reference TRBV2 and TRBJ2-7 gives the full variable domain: EPEVTQTPSHQVTQMGQEVILRCVPISNHLYFYWYRQILGQKVEFLVSFYNNEISEKSEIFDDQFSVERPDGSNFTLKIRSTKLEDSAMYFCASSRYSYEQYFGPGTRLTVT.

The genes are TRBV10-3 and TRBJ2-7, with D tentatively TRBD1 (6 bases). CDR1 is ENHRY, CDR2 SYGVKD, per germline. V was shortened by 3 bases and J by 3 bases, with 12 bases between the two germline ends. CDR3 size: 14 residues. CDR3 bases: TGTGCCATCAGTGACCCTCCGGGACACTACGAGCAGTACTTC. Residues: CAISDPPGHYEQYF.

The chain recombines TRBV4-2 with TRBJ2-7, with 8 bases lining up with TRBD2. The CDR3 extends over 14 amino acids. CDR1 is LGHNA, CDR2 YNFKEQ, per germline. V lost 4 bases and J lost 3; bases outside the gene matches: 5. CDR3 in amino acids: CASSRGGNSYEQYF. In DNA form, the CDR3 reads TGTGCCAGCAGCCGCGGGGGGAACAGCTACGAGCAGTACTTC.

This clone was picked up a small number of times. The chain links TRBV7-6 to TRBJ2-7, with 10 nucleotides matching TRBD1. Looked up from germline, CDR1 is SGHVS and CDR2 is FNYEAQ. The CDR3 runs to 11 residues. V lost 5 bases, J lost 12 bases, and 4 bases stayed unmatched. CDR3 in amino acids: CASSPGTGVYF. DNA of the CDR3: TGTGCCAGCAGCCCGGGGACAGGGGTGTACTTC.

In nucleotides, the CDR3 is TGTGCCAGCAGCGGACAGGGAAGCAATCAGCCCCAGCATTTT. Translated: CASSGQGSNQPQHF. The chain recombines TRBV6-6 with TRBJ1-5; 8 nucleotides match TRBD1. Germline-derived CDR1 and CDR2 are MNHNY and SVGAGI (reference sequence). CDR3 size: 14 residues. With V trimmed by 6 bases and J by 1 base, 2 bases remained unmatched.

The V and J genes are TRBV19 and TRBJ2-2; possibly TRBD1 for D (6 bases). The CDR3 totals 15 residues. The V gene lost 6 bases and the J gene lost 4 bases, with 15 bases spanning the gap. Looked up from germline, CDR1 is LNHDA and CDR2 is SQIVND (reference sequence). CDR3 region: CASSRSRGTTGELFF. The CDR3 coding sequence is TGTGCCAGTAGCCGCTCCAGGGGTACCACCGGGGAGCTGTTTTTT.

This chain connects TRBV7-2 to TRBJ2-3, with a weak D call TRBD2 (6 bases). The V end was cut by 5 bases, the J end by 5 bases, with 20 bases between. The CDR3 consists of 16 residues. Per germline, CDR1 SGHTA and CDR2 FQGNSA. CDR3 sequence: CASSPGRTAGEDTQYF. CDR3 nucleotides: TGTGCCAGCAGCCCAGGGAGGACCGCCGGAGAAGATACGCAGTATTTT.